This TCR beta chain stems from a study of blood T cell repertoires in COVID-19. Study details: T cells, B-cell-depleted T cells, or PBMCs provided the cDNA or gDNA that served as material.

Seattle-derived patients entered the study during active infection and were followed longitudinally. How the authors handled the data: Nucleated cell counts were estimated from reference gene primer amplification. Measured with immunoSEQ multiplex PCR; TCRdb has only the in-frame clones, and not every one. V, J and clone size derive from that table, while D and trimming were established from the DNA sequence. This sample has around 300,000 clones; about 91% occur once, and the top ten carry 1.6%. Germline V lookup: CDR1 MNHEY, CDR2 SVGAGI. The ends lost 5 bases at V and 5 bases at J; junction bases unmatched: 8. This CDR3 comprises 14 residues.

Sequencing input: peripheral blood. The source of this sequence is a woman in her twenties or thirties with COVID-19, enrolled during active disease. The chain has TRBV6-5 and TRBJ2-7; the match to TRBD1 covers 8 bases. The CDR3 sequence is CASSTTGQEDEQYF. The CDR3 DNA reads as TGTGCCAGCAGTACCACGGGACAGGAGGACGAGCAGTACTTC.